This paragraph covers one T cell receptor beta chain sequence. This clone came up once. This clone's antigen is unknown. No base quality values were provided; no much bigger clone lies one nucleotide off. The data were obtained in a study of blood T cell repertoires in COVID-19 (dated by TCRdb to 2020 to 2022). Background on the whole study: Samples covering the acute and convalescent phases of COVID-19 were provided by collaborators in the United States, Italy and Spain. The prospective study material was composed of cDNA or gDNA derived from T cells, B-cell-depleted T cells, or PBMCs. The dataset comprised deeply sampled blood TCRbeta repertoires from subjects exposed to, actively infected with, or recovered from COVID-19. A freely available public database, intended as a resource for researchers studying the immune response to SARS-CoV-2, is where the repertoires were released. Samples came from the ongoing ImmuneRACE study (first 160 participants) plus 1,254 subjects from 6 global collaborators. Sample metadata almost always included a de-identified subject ID, COVID-19 status, age in years and sex. Where HLA class I and class II types were available, the types were taken from metadata supplied by the sample provider, not from assay-based typing.

Study-wide conclusions, independent of this receptor: The amount of clinical and demographic metadata varied by source and participant and was provided uncurated.

Each collaborating institution followed its own protocols to collect whole blood in K2EDTA tubes. For TCRbeta analysis, collaborator samples were shipped as frozen whole blood, as isolated PBMCs, or as DNA extracted from either sample type. TCRbeta CDR3 regions were amplified from genomic DNA by means of the immunoSEQ Assay, a bias-controlled multiplex PCR. In the paper's pipeline: The number of nucleated cells in each sample was estimated by amplification of reference gene primers within the assay. To quantify the absolute abundance of each unique TCRbeta CDR3 rearrangement, sequence reads were collapsed and filtered. For each sample, productive Simpson clonality was calculated as the square root of Simpson's diversity index across productive rearrangements. TCRdb mirrors the immuneACCESS table, restricted to in-frame sequences. Some clones are absent from its copies; in checked studies, under half trace to an unresolved V gene, and the reason for the others is unknown. The V and J calls and the clone size are those of that table, but D and trimming were determined from the DNA. Counted in this sample were 200,000 to 300,000 clones; about 86% of them appeared once. The top ten constitute approximately 10% of the sample.

From its cysteine to its phenylalanine, the CDR3 spans 17 amino acids. Of the read, only the CDR3 DNA is kept; its 51 bases are in frame from base 1. Trimmed from V: 5 bases; trimmed from J: 4 bases; junction bases lacking a gene match: 6. Per the germline V gene, KGHDR is the CDR1 and SFDVKD is the CDR2. This sequence was found in a woman aged 80 or over with acute or convalescent COVID-19. Sequencing input: peripheral blood. The chain joins TRBV24-1 to TRBJ2-1, with TRBD2 identical over 14 junction bases. The CDR3 protein sequence reads: CATSVGTSGGPYNEQFF. The nucleotide sequence is TGTGCCACCAGTGTGGGGACTAGCGGGGGCCCTTACAATGAGCAGTTCTTC.